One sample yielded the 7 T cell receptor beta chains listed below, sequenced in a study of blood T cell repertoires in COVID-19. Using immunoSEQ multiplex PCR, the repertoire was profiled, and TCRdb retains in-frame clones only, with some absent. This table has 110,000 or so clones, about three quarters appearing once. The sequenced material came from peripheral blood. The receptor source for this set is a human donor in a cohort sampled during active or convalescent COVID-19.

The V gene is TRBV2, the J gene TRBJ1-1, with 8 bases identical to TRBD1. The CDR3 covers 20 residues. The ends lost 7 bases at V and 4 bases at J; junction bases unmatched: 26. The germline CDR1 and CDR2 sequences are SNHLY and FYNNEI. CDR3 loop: CASISLQGLSSQGGGTEAFF. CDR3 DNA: TGTGCCAGCATTAGTCTTCAGGGGCTAAGCTCACAGGGGGGAGGCACTGAAGCTTTCTTT.

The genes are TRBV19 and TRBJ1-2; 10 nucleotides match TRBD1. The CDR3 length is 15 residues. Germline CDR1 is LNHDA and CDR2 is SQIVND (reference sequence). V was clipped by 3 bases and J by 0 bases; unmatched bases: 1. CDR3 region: CASSIDRGPNYGYTF. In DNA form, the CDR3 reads TGTGCCAGTAGTATTGACAGGGGGCCTAACTATGGCTACACCTTC.

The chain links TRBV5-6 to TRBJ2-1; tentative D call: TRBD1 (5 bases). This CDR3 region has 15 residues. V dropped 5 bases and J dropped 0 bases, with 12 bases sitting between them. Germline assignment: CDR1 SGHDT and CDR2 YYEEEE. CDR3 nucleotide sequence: TGTGCCAGCAGTACAGGACAACCCTCCTACAATGAGCAGTTCTTC. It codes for CASSTGQPSYNEQFF.

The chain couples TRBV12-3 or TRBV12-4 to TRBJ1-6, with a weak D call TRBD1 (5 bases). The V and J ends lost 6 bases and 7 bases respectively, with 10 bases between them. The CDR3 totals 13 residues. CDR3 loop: CASRGTENSPLHF. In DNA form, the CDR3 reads TGTGCCAGCAGGGGGACTGAGAATTCACCCCTCCACTTT.

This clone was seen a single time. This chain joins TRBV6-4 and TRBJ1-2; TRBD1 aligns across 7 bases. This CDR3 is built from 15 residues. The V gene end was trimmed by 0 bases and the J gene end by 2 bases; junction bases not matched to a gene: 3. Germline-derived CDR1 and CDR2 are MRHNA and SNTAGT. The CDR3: CASSDSGDSNYGYTF. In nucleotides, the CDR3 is TGTGCCAGCAGTGACTCGGGGGACAGCAACTATGGCTACACCTTC.

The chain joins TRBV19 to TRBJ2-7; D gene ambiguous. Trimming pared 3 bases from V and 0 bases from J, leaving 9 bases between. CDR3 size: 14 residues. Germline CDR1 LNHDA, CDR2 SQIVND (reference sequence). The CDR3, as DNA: TGTGCCAGTAGTATTACCCGGAGCTCCTACGAGCAGTACTTC. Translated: CASSITRSSYEQYF.

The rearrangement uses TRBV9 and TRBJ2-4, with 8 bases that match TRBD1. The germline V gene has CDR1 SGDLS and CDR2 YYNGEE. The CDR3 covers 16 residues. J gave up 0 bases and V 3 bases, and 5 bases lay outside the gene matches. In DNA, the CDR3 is TGTGCCAGCAGCGGGACAGGGAATCTAGCCAAAAACATTCAGTACTTC. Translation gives CASSGTGNLAKNIQYF.